This T cell receptor (beta chain) was recorded in a study of blood T cell repertoires in COVID-19. Study overall: Italy, Spain and the United States were the sources of the convalescent and acute COVID-19 samples.

This CDR3 region has 16 residues. J lost 7 bases, V lost 0 bases, and 5 bases had no gene match. CDR1 and CDR2 from the germline V gene are LGHNA and YSLEER. The table came from immunoSEQ multiplex PCR; TCRdb's copy has only in-frame clones and leaves some out. The sample has around 300,000 clones, 88% seen once. The chain recombines TRBV4-3 with TRBJ1-5; 11 bases line up with TRBD1. Sequenced sample: PBMCs or T cells enriched from blood (not recorded which). The receptor comes from a woman between 50 and 59 years old who had recovered from COVID-19. Here the CDR3 DNA reads TGCGCCAGCAGCCAAGATGTCCGGGACAGGGGGCAGCCCCAGCATTTT. Its translation: CASSQDVRDRGQPQHF.